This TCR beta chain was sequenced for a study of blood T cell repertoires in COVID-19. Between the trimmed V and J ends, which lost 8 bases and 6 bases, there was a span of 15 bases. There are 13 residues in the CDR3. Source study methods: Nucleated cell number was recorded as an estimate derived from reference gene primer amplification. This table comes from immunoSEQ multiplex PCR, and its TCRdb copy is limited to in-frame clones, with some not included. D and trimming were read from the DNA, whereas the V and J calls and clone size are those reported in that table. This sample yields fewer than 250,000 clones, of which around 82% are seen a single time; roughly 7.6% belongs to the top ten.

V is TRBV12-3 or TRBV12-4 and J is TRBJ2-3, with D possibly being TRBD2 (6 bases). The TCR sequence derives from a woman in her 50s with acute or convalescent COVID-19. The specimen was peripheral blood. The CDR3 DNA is TGTGCCAGCCAGAGGCTAGCGATTGATACGCAGTATTTT. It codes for CASQRLAIDTQYF.